This T cell receptor (beta chain) was identified in a study of monozygotic twins with inflammatory bowel disease. No T cells were sorted before total RNA was taken from whole blood. TCRdb re-called the 5' RACE reads and catalogs CDR3 proteins one per entry, DNA excluded. The sample data list 300,000 to 400,000 distinct CDR3 sequences. Details on this clonotype: Its specificity is not known.

Study-wide findings and caveats: Data gave no support to a single strong signal or clonotype associated with IBD.

Sequencing used blood. The TCR sequence derives from a human donor with ulcerative colitis or Crohn's disease, or a healthy co-twin of an affected twin (not recorded which).

The CDR3 region is CAGGSGNYGYTF. The chain recombines TRBV28 with TRBJ1-2. Germline loops: CDR1 MDHEN, CDR2 SYDVKM. The CDR3 length is 12 residues.